This T cell receptor (beta chain) was recovered during a study of beta chain features in type 1 diabetes. Overall study: Investigators examined roughly 99,000,000 sorted cells across all samples.

The investigators reverse transcribed all of the isolated RNA, so they sequenced expressed TCRB transcripts. Profiling relied on immunoSEQ multiplex PCR, and the TCRdb table lists in-frame clones only, not all of them. Among roughly 220,000 clones, 16% were seen once, and the ten largest hold about 0.085%. To note about this clone: Its target is not known.

Purities in excess of 95% were seen in all sorted populations. Overall study findings and caveats: Among patients with Type 1 diabetes, TCRB CDR3s were moderately but significantly shorter in every one of the four CD4+ subsets. Using cDNA template may skew counts toward highly expressing activated cells. Whatever favoring of shorter templates PCR might show would apply equally to patients and controls.

The source material was naive CD4+ T cells from blood. The TCR sequence derives from a young man with type 1 diabetes.

The CDR3 DNA sequence: TGTGCCAGCAGCTTAGACCGGACAGATACGCAGTATTTT. Encoded protein: CASSLDRTDTQYF. This chain connects TRBV7-2 to TRBJ2-3, with unresolved D. This CDR3 comprises 13 residues. Trimming stripped 1 base from V and 3 bases from J, with 5 bases between. Germline V CDR1 and CDR2: SGHTA, FQGNSA.